This T cell receptor (beta chain) was recovered during a study of T cell responses to AZD1222 COVID-19 vaccine. On the study more broadly: Pooled samples include second doses given at about 4 or 12 weeks.

Germline CDR1 is SGHKS and CDR2 is YYEKEE (reference sequence). This CDR3 has 16 residues. Between the trimmed V and J ends, which lost 4 bases and 0 bases, there was a span of 11 bases. General study findings and limits: Regions 160-218 and 743-854 held dominance among vaccine-associated CD4 TCRs, which spanned spike. It was only after the peak T cell response that any repertoires were sampled. The study reported that nearly half of spike-specific TCRs target unmutated variant regions.

Points on this clone: The antigen is not known.

Using immunoSEQ multiplex PCR, the repertoire was profiled, and TCRdb retains in-frame clones only, with some absent. The sample includes about 72,000 clones, about nine tenths of them seen just once. The chain uses TRBV5-5 and TRBJ2-6; D remains ambiguous. The receptor was derived from an adult in good health. The sample was peripheral blood, taken on day 0 of AZD1222 vaccination. In nucleotides, the CDR3 is TGTGCCAGCAGCCTGACATTGAGCTCTGGGGCCAACGTCCTGACTTTC. Its translation is CASSLTLSSGANVLTF.